Described below is a single T cell receptor beta chain sequence and its context. The identical CDR3 is also encoded by other nucleotide sequences in the sample. In the original processing: How many nucleated cells were present was estimated from reference gene primer amplification. The data were produced by immunoSEQ multiplex PCR, yet TCRdb's version contains in-frame clones alone and is incomplete. The V and J calls and clone size were taken over from that table, and D and trimming were inferred from the DNA. The sample shows roughly 240,000 clones, approximately 82% of them seen only once. This entry belongs to a study of blood T cell repertoires in COVID-19. Turning to the study itself: PBMCs, B-cell-depleted T cells, or T cells provided the cDNA or gDNA that made up the material.

Sequenced input: peripheral blood. The receptor was isolated from a man between 40 and 49 years old who had recovered from COVID-19.

CDR3 sequence: CASSLDSSSYNEQFF. The CDR3 bases are TGTGCCAGCAGCTTAGACAGCAGCTCCTACAATGAGCAGTTCTTC. V and J are TRBV7-2 and TRBJ2-1; D not resolved. The CDR3 has 15 residues. Trimming pared 1 base from V and 0 bases from J, leaving 7 bases between. CDR1 and CDR2 from the germline V gene are SGHTA and FQGNSA. Supplemented by reference TRBV7-2 and TRBJ2-1, the full variable domain reads GAGVSQSPSNKVTEKGKDVELRCDPISGHTALYWYRQSLGQGLEFLIYFQGNSAPDKSGLPSDRFSAERTGGSVSTLTIQRTQQEDSAVYLCASSLDSSSYNEQFFGPGTRLTVL.